Sequencing of this T cell receptor (beta chain) was carried out in a study of T cell changes during pregnancy in multiple sclerosis. This clone was detected only once. The data were produced by immunoSEQ multiplex PCR, yet TCRdb's version contains in-frame clones alone and is incomplete. The sample comprises around 77,000 clones, approximately 94% of which are singletons, and approximately 1% rests with the top ten. This TCR came from a female donor with multiple sclerosis, enrolled in a pregnancy study. This specimen was peripheral blood, taken in the third trimester of pregnancy.

The CDR3 spells CASSVQGAVNIQYF. The CDR3 DNA is TGCGCCAGCAGCGTACAGGGGGCAGTAAACATTCAGTACTTC. This chain joins TRBV5-1 and TRBJ2-4; 9 bases are shared with TRBD1. After removal of 4 bases from V and 6 bases from J, the junction contained 5 bases not matched to a gene. This CDR3 spans 14 amino acids. Germline V gives CDR1 SGHRS, CDR2 YFSETQ.